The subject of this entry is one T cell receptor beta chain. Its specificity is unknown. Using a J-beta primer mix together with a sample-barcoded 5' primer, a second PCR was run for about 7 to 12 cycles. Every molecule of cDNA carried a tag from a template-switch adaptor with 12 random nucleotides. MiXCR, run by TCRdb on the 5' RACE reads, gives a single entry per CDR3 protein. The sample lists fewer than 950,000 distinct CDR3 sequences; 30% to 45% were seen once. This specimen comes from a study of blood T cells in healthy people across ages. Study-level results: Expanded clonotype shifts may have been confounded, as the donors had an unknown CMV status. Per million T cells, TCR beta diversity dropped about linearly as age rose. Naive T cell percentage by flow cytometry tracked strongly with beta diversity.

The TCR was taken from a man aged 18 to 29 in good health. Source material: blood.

The CDR3 DNA reads as TGTGCCAGTACCACAGAGGGACGAGCGGGGGGATATGAGCAGTTCTTC. Its translation is CASTTEGRAGGYEQFF. This chain uses TRBV19 with TRBJ2-1; 9 bases line up with TRBD2. The CDR3 spans 16 residues. V trimming: 7 bases; J trimming: 8 bases; junction bases outside the gene matches: 15. Germline CDR1 reads LNHDA; CDR2 reads SQIVND (reference sequence). The whole variable domain, remainder taken from reference TRBV19 and TRBJ2-1, is DGGITQSPKYLFRKEGQNVTLSCEQNLNHDAMYWYRQDPGQGLRLIYYSQIVNDFQKGDIAEGYSVSREKKESFPLTVTSAQKNPTAFYLCASTTEGRAGGYEQFFGPGTRLTVL.